In this sample, the clone carrying this T cell receptor beta chain turned up many times. What it binds is unknown. The data derive from a study of Graves' ophthalmopathy and Graves' hyperthyroidism. The authors diagnosed from clinical symptoms, serum thyroxine, TRAb, thyroid ultrasound and orbital computed tomography. RNA transcripts were the template, and TCR beta CDR3 regions were amplified from them. After a first-round RT-PCR with HTBI primers, a second-round multiplex PCR was run. TCRdb recomputed calls from the multiplex PCR reads with MiXCR, one row per CDR3 protein. The sample shows hundreds of thousands of distinct CDR3 sequences, 22% of them seen only once. The CDR3 is 15 residues long. Germline assignment: CDR1 MDHEN and CDR2 SYDVKM. V was trimmed by 6 bases and J by 1 base, leaving 16 bases between them. Study results and limitations: This model predicted ophthalmopathy progression (sensitivity 65% to 71%, specificity roughly 72%).

This sequence joins TRBV28 and TRBJ2-7, with D possibly matching TRBD2 (6 bases). This clonotype was sampled from a woman younger than 30 with stable Graves' hyperthyroidism. Some clones in this sample may be carry-over from other donors' samples. The material sequenced was peripheral blood. The CDR3 loop is CASSPAGSLSYEQYF. CDR3 sequence (DNA): TGTGCCAGCAGCCCCGCCGGGAGCCTATCCTACGAGCAGTACTTC.